This TCR beta chain derives from a study of blood T cell repertoires in COVID-19. For the study at large: Acute-phase and convalescent COVID-19 samples originated in the United States, Italy and Spain. Sources were T cells, B-cell-depleted T cells, or PBMCs; the material itself was cDNA or gDNA.

Trimming at V came to 1 base and at J to 5 bases, leaving 7 bases not matched to a gene. The CDR3 is 16 residues long. Germline loops: CDR1 SEHNR, CDR2 FQNEAQ (reference sequence). Original processing notes: From reference gene primer amplification, estimates of nucleated cell counts were derived. Repertoires were generated with immunoSEQ multiplex PCR, while TCRdb's copy carries only in-frame clones and drops some. V, J and clone size are those of that table, while D and trimming were read from the DNA. The sample consists of around 130,000 clones, 88% of them appearing once. The rearrangement uses TRBV7-9 and TRBJ2-2; 7 nucleotides match TRBD1. The origin of this receptor is a man between 65 and 85 years old with active COVID-19. Sequenced input: peripheral blood. CDR3 nucleotide sequence: TGTGCCAGCAGCTTAGGAGAGGGGGCTAATACCGGGGAGCTGTTTTTT. It specifies CASSLGEGANTGELFF. Full variable domain (outside the CDR3, taken from reference TRBV7-9 and TRBJ2-2): DTGVSQNPRHKITKRGQNVTFRCDPISEHNRLYWYRQTLGQGPEFLTYFQNEAQLEKSRLLSDRFSAERPKGSFSTLEIQRTEQGDSAMYLCASSLGEGANTGELFFGEGSRLTVL.